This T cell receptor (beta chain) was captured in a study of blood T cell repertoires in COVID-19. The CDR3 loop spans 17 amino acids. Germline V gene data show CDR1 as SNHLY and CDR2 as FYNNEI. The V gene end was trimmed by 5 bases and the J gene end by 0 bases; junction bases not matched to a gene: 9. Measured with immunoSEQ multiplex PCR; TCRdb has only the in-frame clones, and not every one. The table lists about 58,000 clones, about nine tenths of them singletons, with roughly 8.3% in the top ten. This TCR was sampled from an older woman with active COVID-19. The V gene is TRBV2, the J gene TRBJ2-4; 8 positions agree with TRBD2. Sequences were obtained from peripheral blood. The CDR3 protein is CASSHTSGLLAKNIQYF. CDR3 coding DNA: TGTGCCAGCAGTCATACTAGCGGATTACTAGCCAAAAACATTCAGTACTTC.